This is a list of T cell receptor beta chains from one sample in a study of T cell repertoires in cytomegalovirus infection. TCRdb analysed the reads with MiXCR anew, one entry per CDR3 protein. Among about 920,000 distinct CDR3 sequences listed, less than 35% were seen once. No cognate antigen is known for these TCRs. The specimen was cultured CD8+ T cells from PBMCs, collected from culture after CMV antigen stimulation. These receptors originate from a human donor in good health (CMV status not recorded). Some clones in this sample may be carry-over from other donors' samples. CDR3s include the opening cysteine and the closing phenylalanine or tryptophan.

v_gene | CDR3aa
TRBV6-1 | CASSYLSDADYGYTF
TRBV6-6 | CASSQGDRVTYGYTF
TRBV28 | CASSYRRMNTGELFF
TRBV7-9 | CASSPLGQGNSPLHF
TRBV18 | CASSPPLLAGGTDTQYF
TRBV6-2/TRBV6-3 | CASKSRRIPLKDIQYF
TRBV6-2/TRBV6-3 | CASSTAAGEDEQFF
TRBV19 | CASSIGVAQPQHF
TRBV2 | CASSEVASGGAWNEQFF
TRBV19 | CASSIGAGEQYF
TRBV4-1 | CASSKMDRGGQPQHF
TRBV29-1 | CSVEDTQGYEQYF
TRBV2 | CASSGHGDRVSGNTIYF
TRBV4-3 | CASSQDQQGMDIQYF
TRBV12-3/TRBV12-4 | CASSHYSNQPQHF
TRBV29-1 | CSDRDSSYEQYF
TRBV3-1 | CASSQEGTFYGYTF
TRBV7-9 | CATKAVIGNQPQHF